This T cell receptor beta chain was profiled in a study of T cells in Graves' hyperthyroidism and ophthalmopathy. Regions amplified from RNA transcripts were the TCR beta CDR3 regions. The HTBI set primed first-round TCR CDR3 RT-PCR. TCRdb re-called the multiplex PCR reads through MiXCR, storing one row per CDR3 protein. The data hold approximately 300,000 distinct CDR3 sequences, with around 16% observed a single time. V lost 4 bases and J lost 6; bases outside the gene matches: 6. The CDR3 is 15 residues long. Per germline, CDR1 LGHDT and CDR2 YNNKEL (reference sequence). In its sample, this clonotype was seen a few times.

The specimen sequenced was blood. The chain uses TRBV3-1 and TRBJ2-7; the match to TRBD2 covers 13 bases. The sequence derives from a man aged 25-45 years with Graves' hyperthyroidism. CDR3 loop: CASSLGLAGVFEQYF. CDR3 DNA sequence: TGTGCCAGCAGCCTTGGACTAGCGGGAGTTTTCGAGCAGTACTTC.